This TCR beta chain originates from a study of early T cells in non-severe SARS-CoV-2 infection. Study as a whole: It was bulk RNA from unsorted whole blood that was sequenced, and the chains were unpaired.

Germline CDR1 WNHNN, CDR2 SYGVQD (reference sequence). Trimming pared 5 bases from V and 10 bases from J, leaving 20 bases between. The CDR3 is 14 residues long. Tagging with unique molecular identifiers was applied to individual cDNA molecules. One entry per CDR3 protein results from TCRdb running MiXCR on the 5' RACE reads. The sample records tens of thousands of distinct CDR3 sequences, about 4.5% being singletons. This clonotype came up many times. Its antigen is still unknown. Study conclusions and caveats: VDJdb-based matching was biased toward anti-spike CD8 responses and missed private and CD4 specificities.

The sequence was obtained from an adult who was a healthcare worker with PCR-confirmed SARS-CoV-2 infection or an uninfected control (not recorded which). The specimen comprised whole blood, sampled at baseline. The chain combines TRBV10-1 with TRBJ1-1; weak D call: TRBD1 (5 bases). The CDR3 loop reads CASSMSREGTRAFF. The CDR3 DNA is TGCGCCAGCAGTATGTCCAGGGAGGGAACTCGAGCTTTCTTT.